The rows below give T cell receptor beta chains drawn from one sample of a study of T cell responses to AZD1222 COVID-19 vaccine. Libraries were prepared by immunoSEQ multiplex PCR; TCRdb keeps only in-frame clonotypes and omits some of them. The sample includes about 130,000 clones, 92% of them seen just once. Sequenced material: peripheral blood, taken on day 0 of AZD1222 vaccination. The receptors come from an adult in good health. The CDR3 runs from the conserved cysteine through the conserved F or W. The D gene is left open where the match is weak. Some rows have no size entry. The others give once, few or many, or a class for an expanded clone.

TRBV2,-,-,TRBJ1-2,CASSDRGNYGYTF,TGTGCCAGCAGTGACAGAGGGAACTATGGCTACACCTTC
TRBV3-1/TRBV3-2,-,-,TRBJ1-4,CASSPQTAEKLFF,TGTGCCAGCAGCCCTCAAACAGCGGAAAAACTGTTTTTT
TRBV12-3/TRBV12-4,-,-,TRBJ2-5,CASTLGQGKTQYF,TGTGCCAGCACCCTAGGGCAGGGAAAGACCCAGTACTTC
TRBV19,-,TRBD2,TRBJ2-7,CASSKGLAGPYEQYF,TGTGCCAGTAGTAAGGGACTAGCGGGGCCCTACGAGCAGTACTTC
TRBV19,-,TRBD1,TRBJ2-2,CASTGTGFRELFF,TGTGCCAGTACCGGGACAGGGTTCCGGGAGCTGTTTTTT
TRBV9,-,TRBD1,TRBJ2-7,CASSPRTGETYEQYF,TGTGCCAGCAGCCCCCGGACAGGGGAAACCTACGAGCAGTACTTC
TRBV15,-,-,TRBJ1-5,CATSRDPRQRYSNQPQHF,TGTGCCACCAGCAGAGATCCCCGGCAGAGATATAGCAATCAGCCCCAGCATTTT
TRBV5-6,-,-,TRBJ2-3,CASGAGGTDTQYF,TGTGCCAGCGGGGCAGGGGGCACAGATACGCAGTATTTT
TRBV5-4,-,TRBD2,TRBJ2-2,CASSFRTSGATGELFF,TGTGCCAGCAGCTTCCGGACTAGCGGAGCCACGGGGGAGCTGTTTTTT
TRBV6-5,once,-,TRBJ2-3,CASSQILGVTDTQYF,TGTGCCAGCAGCCAAATATTGGGGGTAACAGATACGCAGTATTTT
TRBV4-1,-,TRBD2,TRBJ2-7,CASSYRGSGYDEQYF,TGCGCCAGCAGCTACCGAGGTAGCGGGTACGACGAGCAGTACTTC
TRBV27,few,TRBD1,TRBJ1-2,CASGGQGGGYTF,TGTGCCAGCGGCGGACAGGGAGGTGGCTACACCTTC
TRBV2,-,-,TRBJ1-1,CASKVWEEAFF,TGTGCCAGCAAGGTTTGGGAGGAAGCTTTCTTT
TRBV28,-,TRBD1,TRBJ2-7,CASSFQGVYEQYF,TGTGCCAGCAGTTTTCAGGGGGTATACGAGCAGTACTTC
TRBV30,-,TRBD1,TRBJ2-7,CAWRGQQTYEQYF,TGTGCCTGGAGGGGACAGCAAACCTACGAGCAGTACTTC
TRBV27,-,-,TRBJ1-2,CASSLRRPNYGYTF,TGTGCCAGCAGTCTGAGGAGGCCTAACTATGGCTACACCTTC
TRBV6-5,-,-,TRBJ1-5,CASRGDPYSNQPQHF,TGTGCCAGCCGAGGGGACCCGTATAGCAATCAGCCCCAGCATTTT
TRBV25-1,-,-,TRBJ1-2,CASSEGGRSPVFYGYTF,TGTGCCAGCAGTGAAGGGGGCAGGTCCCCGGTTTTCTATGGCTACACCTTC
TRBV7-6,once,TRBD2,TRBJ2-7,CASSLAPSGNVYEQYF,TGTGCCAGCAGCTTAGCGCCTAGCGGGAACGTCTACGAGCAGTACTTC
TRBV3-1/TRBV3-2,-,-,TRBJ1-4,CASSPRQATNEKLFF,TGTGCCAGCAGCCCCAGACAGGCAACTAATGAAAAACTGTTTTTT
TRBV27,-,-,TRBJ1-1,CANQGGEGAFF,TGTGCCAACCAAGGAGGGGAAGGGGCTTTCTTT
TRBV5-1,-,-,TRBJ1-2,CASSLVEGGYTF,TGCGCCAGCAGCTTGGTCGAAGGGGGCTACACCTTC
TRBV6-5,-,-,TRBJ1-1,CASSFRVMNTEAFF,TGTGCCAGCAGCTTCAGGGTTATGAACACTGAAGCTTTCTTT
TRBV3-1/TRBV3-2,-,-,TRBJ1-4,CASSLLHQGLPTNEKLFF,TGTGCCAGCAGCCTCCTACATCAGGGCCTACCAACTAATGAAAAACTGTTTTTT
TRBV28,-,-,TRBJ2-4,CAGGPRRTLGIQYF,TGTGCTGGTGGGCCGCGTAGAACTTTGGGCATTCAGTACTTC
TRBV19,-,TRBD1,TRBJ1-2,CASSGTDRANYGYTF,TGTGCCAGTAGTGGAACCGACAGGGCTAACTATGGCTACACCTTC
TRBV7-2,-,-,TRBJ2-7,CASSRDKFYEQYF,TGTGCCAGCAGCAGAGACAAGTTCTACGAGCAGTACTTC
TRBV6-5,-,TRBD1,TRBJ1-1,CASRQTGTTEAFF,TGTGCCAGCAGACAGACAGGGACCACTGAAGCTTTCTTT
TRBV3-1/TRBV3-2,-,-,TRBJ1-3,CASSRDLGAGNTIYF,TGTGCCAGCAGCCGAGACCTGGGGGCTGGAAACACCATATATTTT
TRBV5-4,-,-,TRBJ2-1,CASSLGGGNYNEQFF,TGTGCCAGCAGCTTGGGGGGTGGGAACTACAATGAGCAGTTCTTC
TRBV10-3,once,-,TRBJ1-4,CAISESPGWEKLFF,TGTGCCATCAGTGAGTCACCGGGGTGGGAAAAACTGTTTTTT
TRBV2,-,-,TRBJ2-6,CASRGTLLANVLTF,TGTGCCAGCAGGGGGACCCTCTTAGCCAACGTCCTGACTTTC
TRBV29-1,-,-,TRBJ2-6,CSVALQGANVLTF,TGCAGCGTTGCCCTCCAGGGGGCCAACGTCCTGACTTTC
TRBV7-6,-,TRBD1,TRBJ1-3,CASSLETGDGGTIYF,TGTGCCAGCAGCTTAGAAACAGGGGATGGAGGCACCATATATTTT
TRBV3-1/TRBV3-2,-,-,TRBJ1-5,CASSHSYRNQPQHF,TGTGCCAGCAGCCACAGTTACAGAAATCAGCCCCAGCATTTT
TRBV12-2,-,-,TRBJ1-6,CASRETPVGSLKHNSPLHF,TGTGCAAGTCGGGAAACCCCAGTCGGAAGTTTAAAACATAATTCACCCCTCCACTTT
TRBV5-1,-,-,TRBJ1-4,CASSLGGERDEKLFF,TGCGCCAGCAGCTTGGGAGGGGAGAGGGATGAAAAACTGTTTTTT
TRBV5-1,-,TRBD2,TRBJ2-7,CASSLGSGRGTYEQYF,TGCGCCAGCAGCTTGGGTAGCGGGAGGGGTACCTACGAGCAGTACTTC
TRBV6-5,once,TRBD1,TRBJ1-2,CASSLSGGSDGYTF,TGTGCCAGCAGTCTATCAGGGGGTAGCGATGGCTACACCTTC
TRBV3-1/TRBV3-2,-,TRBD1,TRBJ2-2,CASSQGGQGATGELFF,TGTGCCAGCAGCCAAGGGGGACAGGGTGCCACCGGGGAGCTGTTTTTT
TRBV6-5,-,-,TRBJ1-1,CASSYSGQMNTEAFF,TGTGCCAGCAGTTACTCGGGGCAAATGAACACTGAAGCTTTCTTT
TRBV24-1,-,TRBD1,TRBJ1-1,CASPGQGRVSEAFF,TGTGCCTCGCCGGGACAGGGACGAGTTTCTGAAGCTTTCTTT
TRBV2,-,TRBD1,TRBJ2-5,CASSEARGRATQYF,TGTGCCAGCAGTGAGGCTAGGGGGCGCGCGACCCAGTACTTC